This T cell receptor (beta chain) comes out of a study of Graves' ophthalmopathy and Graves' hyperthyroidism. On this clonotype itself: Germline and junction disagree at one end, which may indicate a read error.

Germline V gene lookup returns CDR1 MGHDK and CDR2 SYGVNS. This CDR3 contains 16 residues. From RNA, the CDR3 regions of TCR beta chains were amplified and sequenced. First-round RT-PCR employed HTBI primers, with a second-round multiplex PCR after it. TCRdb re-analysed the multiplex PCR reads in MiXCR, keeping a single row per CDR3 protein. The data contain almost 750,000 distinct CDR3 sequences, 35% to 50% of them singletons. This clonotype was sampled from an adult man with Graves' ophthalmopathy. This sequence joins TRBV25-1 and TRBJ1-2, with a weak D call TRBD1 (5 bases). Specimen: peripheral blood. The CDR3 nucleotides are TGTGCCAGCAGCTTAGATGGGGCACGAAGTCTCTATGGCCACACCTTC. Residues: CASSLDGARSLYGHTF.